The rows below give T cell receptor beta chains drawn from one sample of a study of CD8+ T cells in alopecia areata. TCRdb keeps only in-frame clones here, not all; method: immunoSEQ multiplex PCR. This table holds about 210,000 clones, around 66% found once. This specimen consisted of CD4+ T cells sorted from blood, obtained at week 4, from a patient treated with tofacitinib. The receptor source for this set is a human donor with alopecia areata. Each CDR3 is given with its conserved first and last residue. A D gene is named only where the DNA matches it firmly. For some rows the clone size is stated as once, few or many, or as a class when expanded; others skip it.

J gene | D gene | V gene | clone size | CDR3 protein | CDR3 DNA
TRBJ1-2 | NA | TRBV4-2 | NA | CASSQEGGSSGYTF | TGTGCCAGCAGCCAAGAAGGCGGGTCGTCCGGCTACACCTTC
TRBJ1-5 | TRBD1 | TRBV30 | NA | CAWSGPRQGASQPQHF | TGTGCCTGGAGTGGACCACGACAGGGGGCTTCTCAGCCCCAGCATTTT
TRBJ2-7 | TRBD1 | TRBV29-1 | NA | CSVETSGQASYEQYF | TGCAGCGTTGAGACCTCCGGACAGGCCTCCTACGAGCAGTACTTC
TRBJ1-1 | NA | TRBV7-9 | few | CASSGGVGDLRTEAFF | TGTGCCAGCAGCGGGGGAGTCGGCGACCTAAGGACTGAAGCTTTCTTT
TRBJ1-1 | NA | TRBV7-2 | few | CASSLVGGGSMNTEAFF | TGTGCCAGCAGCTTAGTAGGGGGAGGGTCTATGAACACTGAAGCTTTCTTT
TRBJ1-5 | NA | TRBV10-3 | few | CATQQGSGQPQHF | TGTGCCACCCAACAGGGATCGGGCCAGCCCCAGCATTTT
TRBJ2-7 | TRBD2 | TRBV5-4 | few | CASSLPAGEQYF | TGTGCCAGCAGCTTACCAGCGGGAGAGCAGTACTTC
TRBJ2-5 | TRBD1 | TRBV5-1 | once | CASSLWGDRNQETQYF | TGCGCCAGCAGCTTGTGGGGGGACAGGAACCAAGAGACCCAGTACTTC
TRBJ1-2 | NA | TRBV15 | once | CATSGTGFPYNYGYTF | TGTGCCACCAGCGGGACGGGTTTCCCCTACAACTATGGCTACACCTTC
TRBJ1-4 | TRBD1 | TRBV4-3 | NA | CASSQEVKGQGAEKLFF | TGCGCCAGCAGCCAAGAAGTGAAAGGACAGGGGGCGGAAAAACTGTTTTTT
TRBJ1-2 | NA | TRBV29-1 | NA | CSVEGHSGDYGYTF | TGCAGCGTTGAAGGCCACTCAGGGGACTATGGCTACACCTTC
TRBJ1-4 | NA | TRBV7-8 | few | CASSLRRGDEKLFF | TGTGCCAGCAGCTTAAGACGGGGTGATGAAAAACTGTTTTTT
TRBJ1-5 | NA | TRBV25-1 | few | CATQVSNQPQHF | TGTGCCACACAGGTTAGCAATCAGCCCCAGCATTTT
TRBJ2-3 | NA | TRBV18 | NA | CASYAALDTQYF | TGTGCCAGCTACGCGGCGCTAGATACGCAGTATTTT
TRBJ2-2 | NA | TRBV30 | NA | CAHRDTNTGELFF | TGTGCCCACAGGGACACCAACACCGGGGAGCTGTTTTTT
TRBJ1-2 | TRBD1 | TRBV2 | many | CASTQEGTGTGNGYTF | TGTGCCAGCACTCAGGAAGGAACGGGGACAGGGAATGGCTACACCTTC
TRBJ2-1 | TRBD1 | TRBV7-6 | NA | CASSLWGQEYNEQFF | TGTGCCAGCAGCTTATGGGGACAGGAGTACAATGAGCAGTTCTTC
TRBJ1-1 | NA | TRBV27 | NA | CASSFHTPGDTEAFF | TGTGCCAGCAGTTTTCACACCCCAGGGGACACTGAAGCTTTCTTT
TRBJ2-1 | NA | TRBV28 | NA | CASSLGGRDNEQFF | TGTGCCAGCAGTTTAGGGGGCAGGGACAATGAGCAGTTCTTC
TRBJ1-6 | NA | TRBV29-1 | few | CSVEPQAGNSPLHF | TGCAGCGTTGAACCTCAGGCCGGGAATTCACCCCTCCACTTT
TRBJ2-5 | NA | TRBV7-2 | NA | CASSQMGGMETQYF | TGTGCCAGCAGCCAAATGGGGGGCATGGAGACCCAGTACTTC
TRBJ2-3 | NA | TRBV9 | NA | CASSVLGATSTDTQYF | TGTGCCAGCAGCGTATTAGGGGCCACCAGCACAGATACGCAGTATTTT
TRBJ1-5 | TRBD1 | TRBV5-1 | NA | CASHRGPNQPQHF | TGCGCCAGCCACAGGGGTCCCAATCAGCCCCAGCATTTT
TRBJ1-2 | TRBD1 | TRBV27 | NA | CASKTLRDRVYGYTF | TGTGCCAGCAAGACTCTCCGGGACAGGGTCTATGGCTACACCTTC
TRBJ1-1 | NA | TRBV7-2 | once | CASSFARGNTEAFF | TGTGCCAGCAGCTTTGCAAGGGGGAACACTGAAGCTTTCTTT
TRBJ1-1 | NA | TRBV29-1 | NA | CSVDRAGNTEAFF | TGCAGCGTTGATAGGGCGGGCAACACTGAAGCTTTCTTT
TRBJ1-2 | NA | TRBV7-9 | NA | CASNQRSVNYGYTF | TGTGCCAGCAACCAACGATCGGTGAACTATGGCTACACCTTC
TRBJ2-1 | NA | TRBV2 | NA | CASSPSKFF | TGTGCCAGCAGTCCTTCGAAGTTCTTC
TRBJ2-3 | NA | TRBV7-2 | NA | CASSLGSRDTQYF | TGTGCCAGCAGCCTTGGGTCCCGCGATACGCAGTATTTT
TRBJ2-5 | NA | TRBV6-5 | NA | CASSFRGQETQYF | TGTGCCAGCAGTTTCCGGGGCCAAGAGACCCAGTACTTC
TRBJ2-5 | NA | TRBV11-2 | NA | CASSPVGGGQETQYF | TGTGCCAGCAGCCCGGTAGGGGGAGGGCAAGAGACCCAGTACTTC
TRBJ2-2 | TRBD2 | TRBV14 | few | CASSQRDYFSGELFF | TGTGCCAGCAGCCAACGGGACTACTTCAGCGGGGAGCTGTTTTTT
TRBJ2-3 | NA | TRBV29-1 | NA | CSGVATDTQYF | TGCAGCGGAGTTGCCACAGATACGCAGTATTTT
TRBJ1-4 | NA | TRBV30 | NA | CAWSMAALNEKLFF | TGTGCCTGGAGTATGGCAGCCCTAAATGAAAAACTGTTTTTT
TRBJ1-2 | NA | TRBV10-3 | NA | CATAGEYGYTF | TGTGCCACAGCAGGGGAATATGGCTACACCTTC
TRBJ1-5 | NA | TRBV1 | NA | CTSSHPGQGGQVGPPCNQPQHF | TGCACCAGCAGCCACCCCGGCCAGGGGGGCCAGGTCGGTCCTCCCTGTAATCAGCCCCAGCATTTT
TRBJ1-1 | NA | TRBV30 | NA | CAWSSLDVNTEAFF | TGTGCCTGGAGTTCGCTTGACGTGAACACTGAAGCTTTCTTT
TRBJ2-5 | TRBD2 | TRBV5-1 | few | CASRPGLASQETQYF | TGCGCCAGCAGGCCTGGACTAGCGTCCCAAGAGACCCAGTACTTC
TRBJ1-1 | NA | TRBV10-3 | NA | CAISEAEGTEAFF | TGTGCCATCAGTGAAGCCGAAGGCACTGAAGCTTTCTTT
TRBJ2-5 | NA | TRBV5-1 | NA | CASSRGWTEETQYF | TGCGCCAGCAGTAGGGGGTGGACAGAGGAGACCCAGTACTTC
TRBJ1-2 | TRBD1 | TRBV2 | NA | CASSPGTGRPYGYTF | TGTGCCAGCAGTCCCGGGACAGGGCGCCCCTATGGCTACACCTTC
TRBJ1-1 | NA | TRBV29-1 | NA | CSVVVNTEAFF | TGCAGCGTTGTTGTGAACACTGAAGCTTTCTTT
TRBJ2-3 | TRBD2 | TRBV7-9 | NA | CASSLSSGRTDTQYF | TGTGCCAGCAGCCTATCTAGCGGTCGCACAGATACGCAGTATTTT
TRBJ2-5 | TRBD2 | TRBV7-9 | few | CASSLGGTQETQYF | TGTGCCAGCAGCCTGGGGGGGACCCAAGAGACCCAGTACTTC
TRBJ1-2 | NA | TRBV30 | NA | CAGIGPYGYTF | TGTGCTGGGATTGGACCGTATGGCTACACCTTC
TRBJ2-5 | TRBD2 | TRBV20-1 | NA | CSAGLAETQYF | TGCAGTGCCGGACTAGCAGAGACCCAGTACTTC
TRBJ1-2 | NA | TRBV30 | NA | CAWISLRGLTITF | TGTGCCTGGATTTCCCTCCGGGGGCTAACTATCACCTTC
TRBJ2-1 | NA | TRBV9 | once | CASSVAAVNTGEQFF | TGTGCCAGCAGCGTAGCGGCCGTCAATACTGGTGAGCAGTTCTTC
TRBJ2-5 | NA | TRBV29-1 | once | CSVAEPLTQETQYF | TGCAGCGTTGCCGAGCCCTTAACTCAAGAGACCCAGTACTTC